These 7 T cell receptor beta chains originate from one sample sequenced in a study of post-analysis software for immune sequencing data. Researchers reported that TCR beta cDNA libraries carried unique molecular identifiers. Each CDR3 protein is one row after TCRdb ran MiXCR on the PCR reads. The sample shows 750,000 to 950,000 distinct CDR3 sequences, roughly half of them seen only once. Whole-study results and caveats: TRBV segments more frequent in patients than in controls numbered five and included TRBV5-6, TRBV5-1 and TRBV20-1.

These receptors are not linked to any known antigen. The sample taken for sequencing was blood. The source is a girl between 5 and 17 years old with multiple sclerosis.

The V and J genes are TRBV5-6 and TRBJ2-5, with a tentative D call TRBD2 (6 bases). CDR1 is SGHDT and CDR2 is YYEEEE in the germline V gene. With 3 bases removed from V and 7 bases from J, the gap between germline ends came to 16 bases. This CDR3 is built from 14 residues. Written as DNA, the CDR3 is TGTGCCAGCAGCTGGACCCGGGGGTGGGTGACCCAGTACTTC. It yields the protein CASSWTRGWVTQYF.

The rearrangement uses TRBV5-1 and TRBJ2-3; 15 nucleotides match TRBD2. The germline V gene encodes CDR1 SGHRS and CDR2 YFSETQ. CDR3 size: 19 residues. V was pared by 0 bases and J by 3 bases, with 8 bases of the junction left unmatched. The CDR3 region is CASSLVRTSGGAGTDTQYF. In DNA form, the CDR3 reads TGCGCCAGCAGCTTGGTGAGGACTAGCGGGGGGGCCGGAACAGATACGCAGTATTTT.

The chain's CDR3 is CASSERQGTNEKLFF. CDR3 coding DNA: TGTGCCAGCAGTGAACGCCAGGGAACTAATGAAAAACTGTTTTTT. The rearrangement links TRBV2 to TRBJ1-4; the D gene is possibly TRBD1 (5 bases). The CDR3 is 15 residues long. Germline values: CDR1 SNHLY, CDR2 FYNNEI. V gave up 2 bases and J gave up 1 base, with 8 bases separating them.

The V call is TRBV7-2, the J call TRBJ2-7; 8 nucleotides agree with TRBD1. The junction had 10 bases not matched to a gene; V was cut back by 6 bases and J by 3 bases. Germline V CDR1 and CDR2: SGHTA, FQGNSA. The CDR3 extends over 15 amino acids. The CDR3 spells CASSLTGTGDYEQYF. CDR3 DNA sequence: TGTGCCAGCAGTTTAACCGGGACAGGCGACTACGAGCAGTACTTC.

The rearrangement links TRBV6-6 to TRBJ1-2; no clear D gene. In germline, CDR1 is MNHNY, CDR2 SVGAGI (reference sequence). This CDR3 region has 14 residues. The V end was cut by 6 bases, the J end by 8 bases, with 19 bases between. CDR3 coding DNA: TGTGCCAGCAGAGACCGGACGGCGGTTGGAGGCTACACCTTC. This gives the protein CASRDRTAVGGYTF.

The genes are TRBV5-1 and TRBJ2-4; no definite D call. The germline gives CDR1 SGHRS, CDR2 YFSETQ. This CDR3 is built from 13 residues. Trimming removed 4 bases from V and 0 bases from J, with 5 bases in between. CDR3 nucleotides: TGCGCCAGCAGCCCTCTAGCCAAAAACATTCAGTACTTC. Translation gives CASSPLAKNIQYF.

Notes on this clonotype: Germline and junction disagree at one end, which may indicate a read error. This sequence joins TRBV20-1 and TRBJ1-2; weak D call: TRBD1 (6 bases). The CDR3 totals 13 residues. CDR1 is DFQATT and CDR2 is SNEGSKA in the germline V gene (reference sequence). CDR3 sequence: CSTRGGLGYGYTF. The CDR3 nucleotides are TGCAGTACTAGGGGGGGGCTCGGCTATGGCTACACCTTC.